This T cell receptor beta chain appears in the sequencing data of a study of read filtering for tumor transcriptome and immune sequencing. Study overall: The cohort had roughly 17 men and approximately 13 women aged roughly 40 to 90, mean around 66 years. IR-seq gave about 3.5 to 11 million TCR reads per sample; RNA-seq gave about 80 to 1,400. General study points: IR-seq and RNA-seq agreed better without single-read clonotypes. In IR-seq, single-read clonotypes were 75% to 90% of clonotypes but around 3.2% of reads.

This clonotype was counted ten times or more. Its target is not known. This library used approximately 390 ng RNA and molecular barcoded adaptors spanning alpha/delta and beta/gamma chains. TCRdb independently ran MiXCR on the reads; one entry per CDR3 protein. The sample records 48,000 or so distinct CDR3 sequences, roughly 18% being singletons. This CDR3 is 16 amino acids long. The J segment lost 4 bases and the V segment lost 3 bases, leaving 6 bases of the junction unmatched. Germline values: CDR1 MDHEN, CDR2 SYDVKM. The receptor was isolated from a donor aged 40 or older with multiple myeloma. Sequences were obtained from a population of CD138-negative cells sorted from bone marrow. This chain connects TRBV28 to TRBJ2-6; 7 bases are a match to TRBD2. CDR3 region: CASSLGGVPGANVLTF. CDR3 sequence (DNA): TGTGCCAGCAGTTTGGGGGGGGTACCCGGGGCCAACGTCCTGACTTTC.